The text below deals with one T cell receptor (beta chain). The data were taken from a study of blood T cell repertoires in COVID-19. Background on the study: The samples span acute and convalescent COVID-19 from the United States, Italy and Spain. The analysed material was cDNA or gDNA that came from T cells, B-cell-depleted T cells, or PBMCs.

TCRdb's table, derived via immunoSEQ multiplex PCR, lists solely in-frame clones and lacks some. Among 25,000 to 35,000 clones listed, about 92% were seen once. The Seattle patients, enrolled during active infection, were followed longitudinally. There are 15 residues in the CDR3. The junction had 7 bases not matched to a gene; V was cut back by 2 bases and J by 4 bases. Germline CDR1 GTSNPN, CDR2 SVGIG (reference sequence). The chain couples TRBV30 to TRBJ2-3, with 9 bases identical to TRBD2. The TCR originated in a woman in her 70s with COVID-19, enrolled during active disease. Source material: peripheral blood. CDR3 sequence (DNA): TGTGCCTGGAGTTCCGGGACTAGCCTAGCAGATACGCAGTATTTT. It codes for CAWSSGTSLADTQYF.